This T cell receptor beta chain came from a study of T-cell memory formation after mild COVID-19. As for the study in general: Largely donor-specific TCR clusters were found. Whole-study results and caveats: Pre-infection memory showed some responding clones, and this suggested that cross-reactive memory joined. Contracting clones, day 15 to 85, had balanced CD4/CD8, and later expanders favored CD4+.

The sample holds a few counts of this clonotype. Its antigen is as yet unknown. Via MiXCR, TCRdb re-called the 5' RACE reads, giving one row per CDR3 protein. The sample lists roughly 300,000 distinct CDR3 sequences, roughly 8% occurring once. The CDR3 sequence is 19 residues long. V trimming: 1 base; J trimming: 0 bases; junction bases outside the gene matches: 11. The germline CDR1 and CDR2 sequences are SGHRS and YFSETQ. J is TRBJ2-3 and V is TRBV5-1; 10 positions match TRBD2. Material: PBMCs or a T cell subset sorted from them (not recorded which). This receptor was taken from a man between 18 and 29 years old who had mild COVID-19 (a few samples of this study predate the infection). Cell type and time point are not known. The DNA for the CDR3 is TGCGCCAGCAGCTTGACCCGAGCTAGCGGGGGACCAAGCACAGATACGCAGTATTTT. It translates to CASSLTRASGGPSTDTQYF.